This TCR beta chain was retrieved from a study of blood T cell repertoires in COVID-19. Study details: Nucleic acid was either cDNA or gDNA, and it came from T cells, B-cell-depleted T cells, or PBMCs.

Here immunoSEQ multiplex PCR was the method, and the copy in TCRdb shows in-frame clones only, minus some. The table lists a few hundred thousand clones, approximately 83% of them singletons. The sequence derives from a woman in her 30s who had recovered from COVID-19. Sequencing used peripheral blood.

CDR3 amino acids: CASSLGARAYEQYF. Written as DNA, the CDR3 is TGTGCCAGCAGCTTGGGGGCCAGGGCCTACGAGCAGTACTTC. This chain links TRBV5-6 with TRBJ2-7, with D possibly matching TRBD1 (5 bases). Per the germline V gene, CDR1 is SGHDT and CDR2 is YYEEEE. The V end lost 0 bases, the J end lost 2 bases, and 9 bases lay between the germline ends. The CDR3 is 14 residues long.